This TCR beta chain was documented in a study of blood T cell repertoires in COVID-19. Study in general: Sites in the United States, Italy and Spain provided acute and convalescent COVID-19 samples.

Under the authors' procedure: Estimates of nucleated cell counts were drawn from the amplification of reference gene primers. The repertoire was sequenced with immunoSEQ multiplex PCR; TCRdb's copy has only in-frame clones and lacks some. V, J and clone size derive from that table, while D and trimming were established from the DNA sequence. The sample yields 200,000 or so clones, 80% to 90% seen once. The CDR3 totals 13 residues. Trimming cost V 1 base and J 4 bases, with 10 bases left between them. Germline-derived CDR1 and CDR2 are SQVTM and ANQGSEA. The sequenced sample was PBMCs or T cells enriched from blood (not recorded which). The sequence came from a woman aged 18-29 years in a cohort exposed to, infected with or recovered from COVID-19 (not recorded which). The chain is built from TRBV29-1 and TRBJ1-2; a weak D match, TRBD1 (5 bases). The CDR3 spells CSVEGQGAYGYTF. CDR3 DNA sequence: TGCAGCGTTGAAGGTCAGGGTGCCTATGGCTACACCTTC.